This T cell receptor (beta chain) derives from a study of OX40 agonist ivuxolimab in advanced cancers. Study at large: Patients took ivuxolimab, an agonistic anti-OX40 (CD134) antibody. Patients were treated with intravenous ivuxolimab, dosed at 0.01 to 10 mg/kg and infused every 2 weeks. Study results and caveats: Antigen specificity of clonally expanded peripheral T cells was not established. Doses of 0.1 to 3.0 mg/kg were accompanied by clonal expansion of CD4+ and CD8+ blood T cells by week 6.

Clones were read by immunoSEQ multiplex PCR, and TCRdb kept only the in-frame ones, dropping some. The sample lists about 50,000 clones; around four fifths were seen once. About this clone itself: The antigen remains unidentified.

Trimming shortened V by 8 bases and J by 3 bases, and 16 bases separated the two germline ends. CDR3 length: 13 residues. CDR1 is GTSNPN and CDR2 is SVGIG in the germline V gene (reference sequence). The genes are TRBV30 and TRBJ1-2; D might be TRBD1 (6 bases). The receptor was derived from an adult with an advanced solid tumor such as melanoma, head and neck, liver or kidney cancer. The specimen was CD4+ or CD8+ T cells sorted from blood, collected in a trial of the OX40 agonist ivuxolimab. The DNA of the CDR3 is TGTGCCGGGGTGGGCAGGGGACACTATGGCTACACCTTC. Amino acids: CAGVGRGHYGYTF.